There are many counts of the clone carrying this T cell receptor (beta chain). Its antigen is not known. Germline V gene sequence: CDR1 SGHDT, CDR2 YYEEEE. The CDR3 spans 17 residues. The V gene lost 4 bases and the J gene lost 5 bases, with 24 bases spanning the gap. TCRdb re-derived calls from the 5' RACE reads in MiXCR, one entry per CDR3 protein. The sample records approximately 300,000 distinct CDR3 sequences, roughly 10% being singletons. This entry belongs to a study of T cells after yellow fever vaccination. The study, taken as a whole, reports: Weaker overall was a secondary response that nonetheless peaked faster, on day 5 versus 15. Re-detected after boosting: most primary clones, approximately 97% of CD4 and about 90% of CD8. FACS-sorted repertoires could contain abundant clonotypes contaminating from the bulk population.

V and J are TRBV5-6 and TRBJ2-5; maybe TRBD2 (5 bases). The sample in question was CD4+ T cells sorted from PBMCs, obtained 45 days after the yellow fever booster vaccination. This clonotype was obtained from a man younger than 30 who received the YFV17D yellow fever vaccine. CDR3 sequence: CASSAVKAWSWEETQYF. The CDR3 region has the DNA TGTGCCAGCAGCGCGGTCAAGGCATGGTCCTGGGAGGAGACCCAGTACTTC.